The 26 T cell receptor beta chains given below trace back to one sample, sequenced in a study of Ad26.COV2.S vaccination and SARS-CoV-2 variants. Sequencing was performed with immunoSEQ multiplex PCR; in TCRdb, only in-frame clones are kept and a portion is missing. The sample records 87,000 or so clones, under 90% being singletons. The specimen was peripheral blood, collected after recovery from COVID-19. Receptors were obtained from a human donor who had recovered from COVID-19.

The chain joins TRBV5-1 to TRBJ1-1, with a weak D call TRBD1 (5 bases). Between the trimmed V and J ends, which lost 0 bases and 8 bases, there was a span of 11 bases. From germline, CDR1 is SGHRS and CDR2 YFSETQ. The CDR3 runs 13 residues. The CDR3 region is CASSLDRRGEAFF. The CDR3 region has the DNA TGCGCCAGCAGCTTGGACAGGAGGGGAGAAGCTTTCTTT.

The chain joins TRBV28 to TRBJ1-4; 9 bases line up with TRBD1. J lost 0 bases, V lost 5 bases, and 7 bases had no gene match. Germline CDR1 and CDR2: MDHEN and SYDVKM. This CDR3 region has 17 residues. CDR3 region: CASSITGGVSTNEKLFF. The CDR3 DNA follows: TGTGCCAGCAGTATAACAGGGGGCGTATCAACTAATGAAAAACTGTTTTTT.

The chain joins TRBV7-9 to TRBJ2-1, with D maybe TRBD2 (6 bases). In germline, CDR1 is SEHNR, CDR2 FQNEAQ (reference sequence). CDR3 length equals 16 residues. V shed 5 bases and J shed 10 bases, with 24 bases lying between them. CDR3 sequence: CASSPRGSGLIGEQFF. The CDR3, as DNA: TGTGCCAGCAGCCCTCGGGGTAGCGGTTTAATAGGCGAGCAGTTCTTC.

The V call is TRBV9, the J call TRBJ1-6; D call uncertain. There are 17 residues in the CDR3. Germline V gene data show CDR1 as SGDLS and CDR2 as YYNGEE. V lost 0 bases and J 9 bases, leaving 19 bases between the germline ends. CDR3 nucleotide sequence: TGTGCCAGCAGCGTAGCAGGAGCGACACTGGGAAGTTCACCCCTCCACTTT. Protein product: CASSVAGATLGSSPLHF.

The CDR3 DNA is TGTGCCAGCAGTTTATTAGGGACTAGCGGTACCTACGAGCAGTACTTC. It codes for CASSLLGTSGTYEQYF. V is TRBV28 and J is TRBJ2-7; TRBD2 matches 11 bases. Trimming at V came to 1 base and at J to 2 bases, leaving 4 bases not matched to a gene. CDR3 length equals 16 residues. Germline V CDR1 and CDR2: MDHEN, SYDVKM.

CDR3 DNA sequence: TGTGCCAGCAGCCAGCCGGGACTAGCGGGAGAGGATACGCAGTATTTT. Translation gives CASSQPGLAGEDTQYF. The V gene is TRBV28, the J gene TRBJ2-3; 14 positions match TRBD2. V was clipped by 6 bases and J by 6 bases; unmatched bases: 8. CDR1 MDHEN and CDR2 SYDVKM come from the germline V gene. The CDR3 spans 16 residues.

The CDR3 loop reads CASSLTAYQETQYF. In DNA form, the CDR3 reads TGTGCCAGCAGTTTAACAGCGTACCAAGAGACCCAGTACTTC. The chain joins TRBV28 to TRBJ2-5; no clear D gene. Trimming took off 2 bases at V and 0 bases at J, with 7 bases between the two ends. CDR1 is MDHEN and CDR2 is SYDVKM in the germline V gene. The CDR3 is made up of 14 amino acids.

The rearrangement joins TRBV28 to TRBJ2-3; the match to TRBD2 covers 13 bases. Germline V lookup: CDR1 MDHEN, CDR2 SYDVKM. The CDR3 totals 17 residues. V shed 2 bases and J 3 bases; nucleotides not matched to a gene: 5. The CDR3 DNA sequence: TGTGCCAGCAGTTTACTAGGACTAGCGGGAGCGACAGATACGCAGTATTTT. It codes for CASSLLGLAGATDTQYF.

The chain uses TRBV7-9 and TRBJ2-1, with 9 bases lining up with TRBD1. The CDR3 runs to 15 residues. Germline V gene sequence: CDR1 SEHNR, CDR2 FQNEAQ (reference sequence). V shed 5 bases, J shed 4 bases, and the junction held 6 bases outside the gene matches. The CDR3 region is CASSPDRGVYNEQFF. The CDR3 DNA sequence: TGTGCCAGCAGCCCCGACAGGGGGGTTTACAATGAGCAGTTCTTC.

The rearrangement joins TRBV5-4 to TRBJ2-5, with a possible D match to TRBD2 (6 bases). Trimming took off 5 bases at V and 3 bases at J, with 11 bases between the two ends. The CDR3 has 13 residues. Germline V gene data show CDR1 as SGHNT and CDR2 as YYREEE (reference sequence). CDR3 DNA sequence: TGTGCCAGCAGAATCGAGCGGGAAGAGACCCAGTACTTC. Translated, it gives CASRIEREETQYF.

The CDR3, as DNA: TGTGCCAGCAGGGACTCTACCTACAATGAGCAGTTCTTC. Encoded protein: CASRDSTYNEQFF. The chain links TRBV3-1 (or the pseudogene TRBV3-2) to TRBJ2-1; a possible D gene is TRBD2 (5 bases). This CDR3 spans 13 amino acids. V lost 6 bases and J lost 2, with 8 bases in between. Germline CDR1 reads LGHDT; CDR2 reads YNNKEL (reference sequence).

The rearrangement joins TRBV28 to TRBJ1-1, with D maybe TRBD1 (5 bases). Trimming took 7 bases from V and 9 from J, leaving 12 bases between them. Germline V CDR1 and CDR2: MDHEN, SYDVKM. This CDR3 contains 11 residues. CDR3 nucleotides: TGTGCCAGCACCGACGTGGGGCAAGCTTTCTTT. It specifies CASTDVGQAFF.

This chain uses TRBV7-9 with TRBJ2-7; D is perhaps TRBD2 (5 bases). V gave up 5 bases and J gave up 5 bases, with 10 bases separating them. The length of the CDR3 is 12 residues. Germline values: CDR1 SEHNR, CDR2 FQNEAQ (reference sequence). In DNA, the CDR3 is TGTGCCAGCAGCGCCGACTACCACGAGCAGTACTTC. Its protein is CASSADYHEQYF.

The rearrangement links TRBV9 to TRBJ1-2; D uncertain. The CDR3 has 15 amino acids. Trimming stripped 0 bases from V and 0 bases from J, with 9 bases between. Germline V gives CDR1 SGDLS, CDR2 YYNGEE. For the CDR3, the DNA is TGTGCCAGCAGCGTAGCGGGAGGAGCTAACTATGGCTACACCTTC. Translating gives CASSVAGGANYGYTF.

This sequence joins TRBV19 and TRBJ2-1, with 11 bases identical to TRBD2. Germline V lookup: CDR1 LNHDA, CDR2 SQIVND (reference sequence). The CDR3 length is 14 residues. Unmatched junction bases numbered 4, after V lost 2 bases and J lost 10 bases. CDR3 sequence: CASSITGLAGEQFF. The CDR3 bases are TGTGCCAGTAGTATAACAGGACTAGCGGGCGAGCAGTTCTTC. The whole variable domain, remainder taken from reference TRBV19 and TRBJ2-1, is DGGITQSPKYLFRKEGQNVTLSCEQNLNHDAMYWYRQDPGQGLRLIYYSQIVNDFQKGDIAEGYSVSREKKESFPLTVTSAQKNPTAFYLCASSITGLAGEQFFGPGTRLTVL.

This clone was seen only a few times. This sequence joins TRBV28 and TRBJ1-5; TRBD1 matches at 9 bases. Germline V gives CDR1 MDHEN, CDR2 SYDVKM. V was pared by 3 bases and J by 3 bases, with 6 bases of the junction left unmatched. The CDR3 sequence is 16 residues long. The CDR3 protein is CASSFQDRGNNQPQHF. In nucleotides, the CDR3 is TGTGCCAGCAGTTTTCAAGACAGGGGGAACAATCAGCCCCAGCATTTT.

The V and J genes are TRBV6-2 or TRBV6-3 and TRBJ1-1, with D possibly matching TRBD1 (5 bases). This CDR3 has 16 residues. Per germline, CDR1 MNHEY and CDR2 SVGEGT. V dropped 2 bases and J dropped 3 bases, with 16 bases sitting between them. CDR3 residues: CASSYDDGRGDTEAFF. The CDR3 DNA reads TGTGCCAGCAGTTACGACGACGGTAGAGGGGACACTGAAGCTTTCTTT.

V usage is TRBV7-3 and J usage is TRBJ2-7, with TRBD2 as a possible D gene (5 bases). Germline CDR1 is SGHTA and CDR2 is FQGTGA. This CDR3 is 15 amino acids long. Trimming left V 1 base short and J 1 base short, with 11 bases between. The CDR3 region has the DNA TGTGCCAGCAGCTTAAGTCCGCGAGGGTCCTACGAGCAGTACTTC. This sequence encodes CASSLSPRGSYEQYF.

The chain joins TRBV5-4 to TRBJ2-1; 10 bases align to TRBD2. Germline V gene sequence: CDR1 SGHNT, CDR2 YYREEE (reference sequence). V lost 1 base and J lost 8; bases outside the gene matches: 6. CDR3 size: 15 residues. Here the CDR3 DNA reads TGTGCCAGCAGCTTGTCCCTAGCGGGAGACGATGAGCAGTTCTTC. Residues: CASSLSLAGDDEQFF.

There are a few counts of this clone. The V call is TRBV7-3, the J call TRBJ2-3; 11 nucleotides match TRBD2. This CDR3 spans 14 amino acids. V lost 6 bases and J lost 4; bases outside the gene matches: 3. Per germline, CDR1 SGHTA and CDR2 FQGTGA. The CDR3 coding sequence is TGTGCCAGCAGTCTAGCGGGAGGCGCAGATACGCAGTATTTT. Translating gives CASSLAGGADTQYF.

J is TRBJ2-1 and V is TRBV11-3, with TRBD2 matching 10 bases. CDR1 is SGHNT and CDR2 is YENEEA in the germline V gene. The CDR3 runs 17 residues. After removal of 5 bases from V and 0 bases from J, the junction contained 7 bases not matched to a gene. DNA for the CDR3: TGTGCCAGCAGCCCTCATAGCGGGAGGTCCTCCTACAATGAGCAGTTCTTC. Residues: CASSPHSGRSSYNEQFF.

The rearrangement links TRBV9 to TRBJ2-7; weak D call: TRBD2 (6 bases). CDR3 length: 16 residues. Germline CDR1 reads SGDLS; CDR2 reads YYNGEE. V lost 0 bases to trimming and J lost 1 base, with 14 bases between them. The CDR3 is CASSVDLHGGSYEQYF. CDR3 DNA: TGTGCCAGCAGCGTAGATCTCCACGGGGGTTCCTACGAGCAGTACTTC.

The chain employs TRBV7-2 and TRBJ2-2; possible D gene TRBD1, 5 bases. This CDR3 spans 13 amino acids. V shed 5 bases and J shed 5 bases, with 9 bases lying between them. Germline V gene sequence: CDR1 SGHTA, CDR2 FQGNSA. The CDR3 here is CASSPTATGELFF. Here the CDR3 DNA reads TGTGCCAGCAGCCCGACAGCGACCGGGGAGCTGTTTTTT.

This chain uses TRBV6-1 with TRBJ1-6; tentatively, D is TRBD1 (5 bases). Germline V gene data show CDR1 as MNHNS and CDR2 as SASEGT. V was cut by 1 base and J by 9 bases, with 16 bases left in between. CDR3 length equals 16 residues. The CDR3: CASSEGLGVIRSPLHF. The CDR3 DNA follows: TGTGCCAGCAGTGAAGGTTTAGGGGTAATACGTTCACCCCTCCACTTT.

The chain couples TRBV7-9 to TRBJ2-5; D could derive from TRBD1 or TRBD2 (7 bases each). Trimming left V 4 bases short and J 2 bases short, with 20 bases between. This CDR3 comprises 17 residues. Germline CDR1 and CDR2: SEHNR and FQNEAQ (reference sequence). The CDR3 is CASSSRLTGREQETQYF. CDR3 nucleotides: TGTGCCAGCAGCTCCCGCCTGACAGGGAGGGAACAAGAGACCCAGTACTTC.

The V call is TRBV7-2, the J call TRBJ2-7; D gene ambiguous. The CDR3 consists of 15 residues. Trimming took 2 bases from V and 6 from J, leaving 17 bases between them. Per germline, CDR1 SGHTA and CDR2 FQGNSA. The CDR3 DNA reads TGTGCCAGCAGCTTAAACGCCCCAGGTATCGGCGAGCAGTACTTC. Protein: CASSLNAPGIGEQYF.